The clone carrying this TCR beta chain has only one observation. Those enrolled in Seattle joined during active infection and were followed longitudinally afterward. This sample was taken from a study of blood T cell repertoires in COVID-19. At the level of the study: Sources were T cells, B-cell-depleted T cells, or PBMCs; the material itself was cDNA or gDNA.

With V trimmed by 1 base and J by 7 bases, 5 bases remained unmatched. Germline V gives CDR1 KGHDR, CDR2 SFDVKD. CDR3 length: 16 amino acids. Authors' processing steps: From reference gene primer amplification, estimates of nucleated cell counts were derived. Generated by immunoSEQ multiplex PCR, the TCRdb table keeps only in-frame clones and is missing some. D and trimming come from the DNA, and the V and J calls and clone size come from that table. The profile shows some 200,000 clones, 75% to 85% of them singletons. The chain links TRBV24-1 to TRBJ2-3, with TRBD2 matching over 12 bases. The origin of this receptor is a woman in her 70s with COVID-19, enrolled during active disease. The sequenced sample consisted of peripheral blood. CDR3 region: CATSDFASGRANTQYF. The CDR3 region has the DNA TGTGCCACCAGTGATTTTGCTAGCGGGAGGGCTAATACGCAGTATTTT.